The present T cell receptor beta chain was sequenced within a study of read filtering for tumor transcriptome and immune sequencing. Across the whole study: After DNase treatment, RNA was made into whole-transcriptome libraries. Per sample, TCR-region reads ranged about 4.05 to 11 million by IR-seq, 85 to 1273 by RNA-seq.

This clonotype was detected ten times or more. Every patient had bone marrow sampled while the disease was active. Molecular barcoded adaptors covering alpha/delta and beta/gamma chains were used on around 370 ng RNA. Each CDR3 protein gets one entry after TCRdb re-called the reads with MiXCR. This table holds 39,000 or so distinct CDR3 sequences, around an eighth found once. The CDR3 runs to 12 residues. Germline lookup yields CDR1 DFQATT and CDR2 SNEGSKA (reference sequence). Trimming took 6 bases from V and 7 from J, leaving 13 bases between them. Material: a population of CD138-negative cells sorted from bone marrow. This receptor was taken from a donor at least 40 years old with multiple myeloma. The chain combines TRBV20-1 with TRBJ2-1, with D unclear. The CDR3 here is CSALKVMNEQFF. CDR3 in DNA: TGCAGTGCCCTCAAGGTTATGAATGAGCAGTTCTTC.